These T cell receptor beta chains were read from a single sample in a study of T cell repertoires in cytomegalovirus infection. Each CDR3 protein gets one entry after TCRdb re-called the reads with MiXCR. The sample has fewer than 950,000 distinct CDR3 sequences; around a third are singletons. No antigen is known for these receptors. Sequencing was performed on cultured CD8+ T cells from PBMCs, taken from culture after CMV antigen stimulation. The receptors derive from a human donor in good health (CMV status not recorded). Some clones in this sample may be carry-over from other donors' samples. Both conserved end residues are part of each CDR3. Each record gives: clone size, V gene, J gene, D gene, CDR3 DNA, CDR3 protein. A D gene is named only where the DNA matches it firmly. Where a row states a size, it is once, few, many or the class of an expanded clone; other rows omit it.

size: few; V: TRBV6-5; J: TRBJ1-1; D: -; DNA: TGTGCCAGCAGTTACAGGACCTACACTGAAGCTTTCTTT; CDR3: CASSYRTYTEAFF
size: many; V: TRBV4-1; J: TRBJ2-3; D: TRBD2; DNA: TGCGCCAGCAGCCAAGGAGAAGGACTAGCGGGGGGGCCGCTAGATACGCAGTATTTT; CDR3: CASSQGEGLAGGPLDTQYF
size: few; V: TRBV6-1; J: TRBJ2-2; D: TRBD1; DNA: TGTGCCAGCAGTGGACCGGGACAGGGGGACACCGGGGAGCTGTTTTTT; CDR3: CASSGPGQGDTGELFF
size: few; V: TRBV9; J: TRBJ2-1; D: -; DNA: TGTGCCAGCAGCGGGACTGACCTTTACAATGAGCAGTTCTTC; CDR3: CASSGTDLYNEQFF
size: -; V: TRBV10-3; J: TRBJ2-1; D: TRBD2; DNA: TGTGCCATCAGTGCCGGACTAGGGAGGAACAATGAGCAGTTCTTC; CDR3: CAISAGLGRNNEQFF
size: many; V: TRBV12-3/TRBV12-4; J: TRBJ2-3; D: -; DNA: TGTGCCAGCAGTTCAACTTTTGGTCCCACAGATACGCAGTATTTT; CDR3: CASSSTFGPTDTQYF
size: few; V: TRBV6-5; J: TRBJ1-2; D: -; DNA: TGTGCCAGCAGCCAGACCTGGCCAAAGATCTATGGCTACACCTTC; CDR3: CASSQTWPKIYGYTF
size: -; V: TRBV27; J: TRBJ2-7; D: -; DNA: TGTGCCAGCAGTTCGCCCCCCGGAAGGGCACTGCCCTACGAGCAGTACTTC; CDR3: CASSSPPGRALPYEQYF
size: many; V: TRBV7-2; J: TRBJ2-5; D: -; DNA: TGTGCCAGCAGCCCACGGCCTTTAGCTCGAGAGGAGACCCAGTACTTC; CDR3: CASSPRPLAREETQYF
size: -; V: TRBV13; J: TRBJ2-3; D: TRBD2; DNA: TGTGCCAGCAGCTTATCGATTTGGGGGACTAGCGTGAGCACAGATACGCAGTATTTT; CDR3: CASSLSIWGTSVSTDTQYF
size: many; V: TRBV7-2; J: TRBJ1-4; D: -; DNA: TGTGCCAGCAGCTTAGGAGACAGGCGAAATGAAAAACTGTTTTTT; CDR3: CASSLGDRRNEKLFF
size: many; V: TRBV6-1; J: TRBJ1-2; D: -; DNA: TGTGCCAGCAAGGAGTCAGTAGGTCTTAACTATGGCTACACCTTC; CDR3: CASKESVGLNYGYTF
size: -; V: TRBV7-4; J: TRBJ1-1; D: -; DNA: TGTGCCTGCAGCTTAGGGGTGGGGACTGAAGCTTTCTTT; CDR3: CACSLGVGTEAFF
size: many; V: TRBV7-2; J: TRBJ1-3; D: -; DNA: TGTGCCAGCAGCGGGGACGGAACTGGAAACACCATATATTTT; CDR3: CASSGDGTGNTIYF
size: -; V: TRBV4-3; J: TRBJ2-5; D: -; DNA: TGCGCCAGCAGCCAACTTGCAAGGGACTCCCCAGAGGAGACCCAGTACTTC; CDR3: CASSQLARDSPEETQYF
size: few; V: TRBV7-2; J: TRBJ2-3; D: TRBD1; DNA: TGTGCCAGCAGCTCCCAAACAGGGGGCCCTGCAGATACGCAGTATTTT; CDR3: CASSSQTGGPADTQYF
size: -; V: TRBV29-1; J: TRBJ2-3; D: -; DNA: TGCAGCGTTGAGGGTGAAGTTGGGGTCAGCACAGATACGCAGTATTTT; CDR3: CSVEGEVGVSTDTQYF
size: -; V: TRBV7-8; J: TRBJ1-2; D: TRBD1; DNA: TGTGCCAGCAGCTTCCCGACCGGGACAGGGCCAGACTATGGCTACACCTTC; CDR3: CASSFPTGTGPDYGYTF
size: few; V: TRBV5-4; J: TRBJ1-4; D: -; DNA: TGTGCCAGCTCATTCGACGGGGGGGCAACTAATGAAAAACTGTTTTTT; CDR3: CASSFDGGATNEKLFF
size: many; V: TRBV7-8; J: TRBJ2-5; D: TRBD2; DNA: TGTGCCAGCAGCCGGCGGCCAGCGGGGCTACCTCGGGAGACCCAGTACTTC; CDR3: CASSRRPAGLPRETQYF
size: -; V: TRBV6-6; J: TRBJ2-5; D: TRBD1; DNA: TGTGCCAGCAGTACCTCCGGGACAGGGAAAAAGACCCAGTACTTC; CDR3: CASSTSGTGKKTQYF
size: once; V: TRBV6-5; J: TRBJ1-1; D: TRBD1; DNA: TGTGCCAGCAGTTACTCTGGCGGGACAGCGTTAACTGAAGCTTTCTTT; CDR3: CASSYSGGTALTEAFF
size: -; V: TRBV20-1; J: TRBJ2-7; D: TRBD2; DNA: TGCAGTGCACAGACCTTGACTAGCGGGGGAAGGGATGAGCAGTACTTC; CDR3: CSAQTLTSGGRDEQYF
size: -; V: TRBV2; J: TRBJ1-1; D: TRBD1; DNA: TGTGCCAGCAGTCCGGACAGGGGGGGTATACCTGAAGCTTTCTTT; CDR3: CASSPDRGGIPEAFF
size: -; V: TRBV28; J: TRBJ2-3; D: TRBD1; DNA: TGTGCCAGCAGTCTACAGGGGGGAGTGGCAGATACGCAGTATTTT; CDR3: CASSLQGGVADTQYF
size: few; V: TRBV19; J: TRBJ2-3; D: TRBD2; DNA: TGTGCCAGTAGCCTAGCGGGGGTTGATGGCACAGATACGCAGTATTTT; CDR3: CASSLAGVDGTDTQYF
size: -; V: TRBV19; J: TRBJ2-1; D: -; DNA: TGTGCCAGTAGTATAGCCGCGGGGCCCTTTTACAATGAGCAGTTCTTC; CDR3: CASSIAAGPFYNEQFF
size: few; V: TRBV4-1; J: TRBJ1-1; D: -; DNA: TGCGCCAGCAGCCCCCTGGGGCTGACTAACACTGAAGCTTTCTTT; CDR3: CASSPLGLTNTEAFF
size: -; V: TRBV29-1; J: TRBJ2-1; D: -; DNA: TGCAGCGTAACAGGAGACTCCTACAATGAGCAGTTCTTC; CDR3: CSVTGDSYNEQFF
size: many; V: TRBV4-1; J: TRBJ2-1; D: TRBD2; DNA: TGCGCCAGCAGCCAAGCGGGGGGGCTAAACAATGAGCAGTTCTTC; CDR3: CASSQAGGLNNEQFF
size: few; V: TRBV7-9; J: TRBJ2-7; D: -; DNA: TGTGCCAGCAGCTTAGAGGCCGACTACGAGCAGTACTTC; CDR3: CASSLEADYEQYF
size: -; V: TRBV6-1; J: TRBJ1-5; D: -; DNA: TGTGCCAGCAGTGACCCGGTGGTTCAGCCCCAGCATTTT; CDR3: CASSDPVVQPQHF
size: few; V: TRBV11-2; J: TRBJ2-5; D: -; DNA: TGTGCCAGCAGCTTCCAGTCAGAGACCCAGTACTTC; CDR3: CASSFQSETQYF
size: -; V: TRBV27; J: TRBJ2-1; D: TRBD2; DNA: TGTGCCAGCAGTTTACAAGCGGGGGGGACCTATTACAATGAGCAGTTCTTC; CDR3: CASSLQAGGTYYNEQFF
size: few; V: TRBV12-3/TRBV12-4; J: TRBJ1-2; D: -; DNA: TGTGCCAGCATTCGTGGAGGTCTGCCTATAGTCTATGGCTACACCTTC; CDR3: CASIRGGLPIVYGYTF
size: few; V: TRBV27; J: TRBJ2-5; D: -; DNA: TGTGCCAGCAGTTTGGACTCACTTGGGGAGACCCAGTACTTC; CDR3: CASSLDSLGETQYF
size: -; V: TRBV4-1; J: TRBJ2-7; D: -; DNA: TGTGCCAGCAGCCATTCCTCGTGGGGGTCCTACGAGCAGTACTTC; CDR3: CASSHSSWGSYEQYF
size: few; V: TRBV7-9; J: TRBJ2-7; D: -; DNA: TGTGCCAGCAGCGTATGGACAGACGAGCAGTACTTC; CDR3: CASSVWTDEQYF
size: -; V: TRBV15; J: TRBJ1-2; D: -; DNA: TGTGCCACCAGAAGGGGGTATGGCTACACCTTC; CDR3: CATRRGYGYTF
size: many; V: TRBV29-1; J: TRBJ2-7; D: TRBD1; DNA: TGCAGTGTTCGGACAGGGGGCTCCTACGAGCAGTACTTC; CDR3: CSVRTGGSYEQYF